The rows below give T cell receptor beta chains drawn from one sample of a study of PD-L1 blockade in urothelial cancer. The repertoire was sequenced with immunoSEQ multiplex PCR; TCRdb's copy has only in-frame clones and lacks some. Of some 74,000 clones detected, 85% appear once; the ten largest clones hold about 6.2%. Sequencing used PBMCs, obtained around atezolizumab (anti-PD-L1) treatment. Every receptor here comes from a man aged 40-50 years with urothelial cancer. CDR3s include the opening cysteine and the closing phenylalanine or tryptophan. The order of the fields is J gene, clone size, V gene, CDR3 protein. Clone size appears in some rows only: once, few, many, or a class for an expanded clone.

j_call: TRBJ2-1; clone_size: -; v_call: TRBV4-1; cdr3_aa: CASSHLGPALGVRYNEQFF
j_call: TRBJ1-4; clone_size: few; v_call: TRBV4-2; cdr3_aa: CASSQVLGLATNEKLFF
j_call: TRBJ1-1; clone_size: -; v_call: TRBV15; cdr3_aa: CATSAGRQNTEAFF
j_call: TRBJ2-7; clone_size: -; v_call: TRBV19; cdr3_aa: CASSSGLAGPQQYF
j_call: TRBJ2-3; clone_size: -; v_call: TRBV7-2; cdr3_aa: CASSLVLAGGPTDTQYF
j_call: TRBJ2-1; clone_size: -; v_call: TRBV27; cdr3_aa: CATRQGAEQFF
j_call: TRBJ2-2; clone_size: -; v_call: TRBV28; cdr3_aa: CASSLYGGSAGELFF
j_call: TRBJ1-2; clone_size: -; v_call: TRBV30; cdr3_aa: CAWSVGQVTNYGYTF
j_call: TRBJ1-2; clone_size: -; v_call: TRBV29-1; cdr3_aa: CSVDSVPGLNFYTF
j_call: TRBJ2-7; clone_size: -; v_call: TRBV28; cdr3_aa: CASSSGGEQYF
j_call: TRBJ1-2; clone_size: -; v_call: TRBV28; cdr3_aa: CASSLNRGLRGYTF
j_call: TRBJ2-3; clone_size: -; v_call: TRBV7-6; cdr3_aa: CASSQPDRGSDTQYF
j_call: TRBJ1-1; clone_size: -; v_call: TRBV7-2; cdr3_aa: CASSLETGGTVAFF
j_call: TRBJ2-3; clone_size: -; v_call: TRBV27; cdr3_aa: CASSTGVGTQYF
j_call: TRBJ1-2; clone_size: -; v_call: TRBV28; cdr3_aa: CASSLPSGTANYGYTF
j_call: TRBJ1-5; clone_size: -; v_call: TRBV28; cdr3_aa: CASRTGTAQPQHF
j_call: TRBJ1-1; clone_size: -; v_call: TRBV9; cdr3_aa: CASSVVGQGTEAFF
j_call: TRBJ1-1; clone_size: -; v_call: TRBV7-8; cdr3_aa: CASGRANTEAFF
j_call: TRBJ2-5; clone_size: -; v_call: TRBV7-2; cdr3_aa: CASSLSGGVQETQYF
j_call: TRBJ1-2; clone_size: -; v_call: TRBV7-8; cdr3_aa: CASSASTGEQRGYTF
j_call: TRBJ2-3; clone_size: -; v_call: TRBV7-3; cdr3_aa: CASSKQGLAGVGADTQYF
j_call: TRBJ1-5; clone_size: -; v_call: TRBV28; cdr3_aa: CASRDNSQPQHF
j_call: TRBJ2-1; clone_size: -; v_call: TRBV6-5; cdr3_aa: CASSYAARGGNEQFF
j_call: TRBJ1-4; clone_size: -; v_call: TRBV4-2; cdr3_aa: CASSLREINEKLFF
j_call: TRBJ1-1; clone_size: once; v_call: TRBV28; cdr3_aa: CASSSGTGFVGLDTEAFF
j_call: TRBJ2-5; clone_size: -; v_call: TRBV9; cdr3_aa: CASSVTGTGVETQYF
j_call: TRBJ2-7; clone_size: once; v_call: TRBV11-2; cdr3_aa: CASSAGTGSWHEQYF
j_call: TRBJ2-7; clone_size: -; v_call: TRBV7-6; cdr3_aa: CASSQGLSGRSGYHEQYF
j_call: TRBJ2-1; clone_size: -; v_call: TRBV5-1; cdr3_aa: CASSSGSGFYNEQFF
j_call: TRBJ1-1; clone_size: -; v_call: TRBV4-3; cdr3_aa: CASSQEGTGGTEAFF
j_call: TRBJ1-2; clone_size: few; v_call: TRBV6-5; cdr3_aa: CASSYGSHGGYTF
j_call: TRBJ1-2; clone_size: -; v_call: TRBV9; cdr3_aa: CASSVVPRTGRNYGYTF
j_call: TRBJ2-4; clone_size: -; v_call: TRBV6-1; cdr3_aa: CASSEAGRSLAKNIQYF
j_call: TRBJ1-5; clone_size: -; v_call: TRBV30; cdr3_aa: CAWSRPWDSVEQPQHF
j_call: TRBJ1-2; clone_size: -; v_call: TRBV4-2; cdr3_aa: CASSQVRDRHGYTF
j_call: TRBJ2-1; clone_size: -; v_call: TRBV18; cdr3_aa: CASSPPGGRASNEQFF
j_call: TRBJ2-3; clone_size: -; v_call: TRBV28; cdr3_aa: CASSQGQGDTDTQYF
j_call: TRBJ2-3; clone_size: -; v_call: TRBV5-1; cdr3_aa: CASSSKQGDTQYF
j_call: TRBJ1-1; clone_size: once; v_call: TRBV14; cdr3_aa: CASSRETANTEAFF
j_call: TRBJ2-7; clone_size: -; v_call: TRBV30; cdr3_aa: CAWSQATGLYEQYF
j_call: TRBJ2-5; clone_size: -; v_call: TRBV11-2; cdr3_aa: CASSLEFRVGETQYF
j_call: TRBJ1-2; clone_size: -; v_call: TRBV9; cdr3_aa: CASSVVGGGEGYTF
j_call: TRBJ1-5; clone_size: once; v_call: TRBV27; cdr3_aa: CASSADGTGGQPQHF
j_call: TRBJ2-5; clone_size: -; v_call: TRBV7-2; cdr3_aa: CASSSVETQYF
j_call: TRBJ1-3; clone_size: -; v_call: TRBV28; cdr3_aa: CASSLAGITGNTIYF
j_call: TRBJ1-1; clone_size: -; v_call: TRBV5-1; cdr3_aa: CASSLKIDTEAFF
j_call: TRBJ2-5; clone_size: -; v_call: TRBV5-1; cdr3_aa: CASSLMGSDQETQYF
j_call: TRBJ2-4; clone_size: -; v_call: TRBV28; cdr3_aa: CASSDTGPKNIQYF
j_call: TRBJ1-2; clone_size: -; v_call: TRBV11-2; cdr3_aa: CASSLGILPGGYTF
j_call: TRBJ1-2; clone_size: -; v_call: TRBV9; cdr3_aa: CASSENRGRGGYTF
j_call: TRBJ2-5; clone_size: -; v_call: TRBV30; cdr3_aa: CAWSDGGKTQYF
j_call: TRBJ1-1; clone_size: -; v_call: TRBV7-9; cdr3_aa: CASSLNTEAFF
j_call: TRBJ1-5; clone_size: -; v_call: TRBV28; cdr3_aa: CASSQDRGVNQPQHF
j_call: TRBJ1-5; clone_size: -; v_call: TRBV19; cdr3_aa: CASSDREFRHF
j_call: TRBJ1-3; clone_size: -; v_call: TRBV5-6; cdr3_aa: CASSWRTGDLSGNTIYF
j_call: TRBJ2-5; clone_size: once; v_call: TRBV7-2; cdr3_aa: CASSAGGTQYF
j_call: TRBJ2-7; clone_size: -; v_call: TRBV7-8; cdr3_aa: CASSSHRSPGGLISYEQYF
j_call: TRBJ2-5; clone_size: -; v_call: TRBV2; cdr3_aa: CASSSPGLAEQETQYF